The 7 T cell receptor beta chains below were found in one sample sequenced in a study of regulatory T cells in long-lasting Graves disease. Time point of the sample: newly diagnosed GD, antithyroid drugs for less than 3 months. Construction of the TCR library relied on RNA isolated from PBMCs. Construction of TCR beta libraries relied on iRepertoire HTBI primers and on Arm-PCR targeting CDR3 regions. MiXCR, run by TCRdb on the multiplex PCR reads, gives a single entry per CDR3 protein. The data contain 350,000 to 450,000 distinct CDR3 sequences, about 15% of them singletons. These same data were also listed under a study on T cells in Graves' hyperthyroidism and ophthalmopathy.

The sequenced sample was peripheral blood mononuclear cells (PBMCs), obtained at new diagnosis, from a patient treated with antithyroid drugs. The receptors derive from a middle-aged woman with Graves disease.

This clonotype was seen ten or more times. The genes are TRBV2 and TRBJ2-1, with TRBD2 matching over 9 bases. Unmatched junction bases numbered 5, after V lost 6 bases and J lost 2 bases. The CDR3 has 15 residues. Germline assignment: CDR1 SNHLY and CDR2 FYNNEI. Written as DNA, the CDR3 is TGTGCCAGCAGGCCCCTAGCGGGGCCCTACAATGAGCAGTTCTTC. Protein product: CASRPLAGPYNEQFF.

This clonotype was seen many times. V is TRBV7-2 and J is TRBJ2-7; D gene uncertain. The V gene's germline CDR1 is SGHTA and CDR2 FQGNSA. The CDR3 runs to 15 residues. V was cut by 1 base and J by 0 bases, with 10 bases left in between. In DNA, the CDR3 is TGTGCCAGCAGCTTAGAGGCCACCGTCTCCTACGAGCAGTACTTC. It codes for CASSLEATVSYEQYF.

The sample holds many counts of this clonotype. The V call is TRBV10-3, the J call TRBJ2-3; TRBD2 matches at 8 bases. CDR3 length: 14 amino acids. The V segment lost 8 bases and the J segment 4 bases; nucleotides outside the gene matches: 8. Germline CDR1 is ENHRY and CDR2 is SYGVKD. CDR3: CAIAREGRADTQYF. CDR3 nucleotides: TGTGCCATCGCCCGGGAGGGCCGTGCAGATACGCAGTATTTT.

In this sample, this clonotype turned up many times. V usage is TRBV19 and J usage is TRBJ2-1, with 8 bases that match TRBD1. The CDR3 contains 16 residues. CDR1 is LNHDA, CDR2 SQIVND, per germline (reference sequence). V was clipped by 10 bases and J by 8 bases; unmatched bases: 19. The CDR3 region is CATVTRHGQGKDEQFF. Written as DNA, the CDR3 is TGTGCCACCGTGACCCGGCACGGACAGGGTAAGGATGAGCAGTTCTTC.

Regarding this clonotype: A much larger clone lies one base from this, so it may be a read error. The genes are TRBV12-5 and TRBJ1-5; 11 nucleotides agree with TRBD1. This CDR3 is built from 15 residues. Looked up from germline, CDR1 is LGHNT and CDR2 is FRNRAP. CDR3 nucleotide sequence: TGTGCTACTGGTTTGGGGACAGGGGGAAATCAGCCCCAGCATTTT. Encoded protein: CATGLGTGGNQPQHF. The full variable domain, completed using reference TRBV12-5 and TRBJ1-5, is DARVTQTPRHKVTEMGQEVTMRCQPILGHNTVFWYRQTMMQGLELLAYFRNRAPLDDSGMPKDRFSAEMPDATLATLKIQPSEPRDSAVYFCATGLGTGGNQPQHFGDGTRLSIL.

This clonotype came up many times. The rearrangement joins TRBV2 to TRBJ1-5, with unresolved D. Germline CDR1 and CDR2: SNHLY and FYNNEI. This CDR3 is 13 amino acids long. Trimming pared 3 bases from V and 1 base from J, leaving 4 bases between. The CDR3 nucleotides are TGTGCCAGCAGTGATACAAGCAATCAGCCCCAGCATTTT. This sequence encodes CASSDTSNQPQHF.

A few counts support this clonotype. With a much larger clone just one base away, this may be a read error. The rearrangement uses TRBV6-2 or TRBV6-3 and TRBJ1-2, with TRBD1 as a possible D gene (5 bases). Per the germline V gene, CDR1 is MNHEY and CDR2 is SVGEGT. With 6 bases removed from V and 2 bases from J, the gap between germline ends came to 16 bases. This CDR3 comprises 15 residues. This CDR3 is CASRTRDGGNYGYTF. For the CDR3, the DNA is TGTGCCAGCAGGACTCGGGACGGGGGAAACTATGGCTACACCTTC.